This T cell receptor (beta chain) stems from a study of cytomegalovirus exposure and HLA in healthy donors. Whole-study results and caveats: Common viral pathogens were later found to be apparently linked to several of the most significant clusters.

PCR amplification relied on 60 Vbeta primers (plus 13 Jbeta primers). Profiled with immunoSEQ multiplex PCR; TCRdb holds only in-frame clones, not every one. The data contain roughly 60,000 clones, around 77% of them singletons. Remarks on this clone: What it binds is unknown.

There are 15 residues in the CDR3. In germline, CDR1 is LNHDA, CDR2 SQIVND (reference sequence). V lost 6 bases to trimming and J lost 2 bases, with 14 bases between them. V gene TRBV19 combines with J gene TRBJ2-1; D gene unclear. The TCR sequence derives from a woman in her thirties or forties in good health and CMV-seropositive. The material sequenced was PBMCs. CDR3 sequence: CASRHGVRAYNEQFF. The CDR3 DNA sequence: TGTGCCAGTAGGCACGGAGTTCGGGCCTACAATGAGCAGTTCTTC.